This entry is about one T cell receptor beta chain. The CDR3 contains 16 residues. The germline V gene encodes CDR1 MNHEY and CDR2 SVGEGT. V shed 2 bases, J shed 8 bases, and the junction held 6 bases outside the gene matches. This specimen comes from a study of blood T cell repertoires in COVID-19. Using immunoSEQ multiplex PCR, the repertoire was profiled, and TCRdb retains in-frame clones only, with some absent. The table shows 100,000 to 150,000 clones, with roughly 85% occurring only once. Sequencing used peripheral blood. This clonotype was obtained from a human donor in a cohort sampled during active COVID-19. The chain recombines TRBV6-2 or TRBV6-3 with TRBJ2-1; 13 bases align to TRBD2. The CDR3 DNA reads TGTGCCAGCAGTTACCCCACTAGCGGGGGGGCATATGAGCAGTTCTTC. Translation gives CASSYPTSGGAYEQFF.